This T cell receptor (beta chain) was retrieved from a study of monozygotic twins with inflammatory bowel disease. Used for each TCR library was approximately 4,000 ng of total RNA. Using eight separate reactions per sample, the authors generated cDNA. cDNA encoding TCRalpha and TCRbeta underwent two nested PCRs of approximately 17 and 9 cycles, each of which was followed by bead purification. Using the 5' RACE reads, TCRdb records one entry per CDR3 protein without DNA. The sample holds some 440,000 distinct CDR3 sequences. This CDR3 is built from 16 residues. The V gene's germline CDR1 is SGDLS and CDR2 YYNGEE.

This clonotype was obtained from a human donor with ulcerative colitis or Crohn's disease, or a healthy co-twin of an affected twin (not recorded which). Sequencing was performed on blood. The V and J genes are TRBV9 and TRBJ1-3. The CDR3 here is CASSPMNKSSGNTIYF.